The 24 T cell receptor beta chains below come from one sample, sequenced in a study of post-analysis software for immune sequencing data. The study's findings and limits: Controls had lower frequencies than patients of roughly five TRBV segments, which included TRBV5-6, TRBV5-1 and TRBV20-1.

Every TCR beta cDNA library bore unique molecular identifiers. TCRdb re-analysed the PCR reads in MiXCR, keeping a single row per CDR3 protein. The data contain 650,000 to 900,000 distinct CDR3 sequences, 46% of them singletons. No antigen has been assigned to these receptors. Sequencing was carried out using blood. Receptors originate from a girl aged 5 to 17 with multiple sclerosis.

This clonotype was found a few times. This chain joins TRBV6-4 and TRBJ1-1; a weak D match, TRBD1 (6 bases). Germline lookup yields CDR1 MRHNA and CDR2 SNTAGT. The CDR3 consists of 13 residues. The germline V and J ends were trimmed by 3 bases and 7 bases, with 12 bases remaining between them. DNA of the CDR3: TGTGCCAGCAGTGAGGGGGGGGCCCTTGAAGCTTTCTTT. This codes for CASSEGGALEAFF.

There are a few counts of this clonotype. A read error is possible here, since a much larger clone lies one base away. The chain couples TRBV9 to TRBJ2-1; D may match TRBD1 or TRBD2 (5 bases each). V dropped 3 bases and J dropped 5 bases, with 18 bases sitting between them. Germline lookup yields CDR1 SGDLS and CDR2 YYNGEE. The CDR3 runs 16 residues. CDR3 coding DNA: TGTGCCAGCAGCGAGGGGTCGGACCCGCGGGACAATGAGCAGTTCTTC. Amino acid sequence: CASSEGSDPRDNEQFF. The whole variable domain, remainder taken from reference TRBV9 and TRBJ2-1, is DSGVTQTPKHLITATGQRVTLRCSPRSGDLSVYWYQQSLDQGLQFLIQYYNGEERAKGNILERFSAQQFPDLHSELNLSSLELGDSALYFCASSEGSDPRDNEQFFGPGTRLTVL.

The V gene is TRBV9, the J gene TRBJ1-2; D perhaps matches TRBD1 (6 bases). V lost 5 bases and J lost 2, with 10 bases in between. Germline V gene data show CDR1 as SGDLS and CDR2 as YYNGEE. The CDR3 totals 13 residues. In DNA, the CDR3 is TGTGCCAGCAGGGACAGTGACAACTATGGCTACACCTTC. Translated: CASRDSDNYGYTF.

In this sample, this clonotype turned up a few times. The V call is TRBV20-1, the J call TRBJ1-4; no reliable D call. Trimming cost V 0 bases and J 8 bases, with 7 bases left between them. The CDR3 length is 12 residues. Per the germline V gene, CDR1 is DFQATT and CDR2 is SNEGSKA (reference sequence). The CDR3 reads CSARDGQEKLFF. Here the CDR3 DNA reads TGCAGTGCTAGAGATGGGCAGGAAAAACTGTTTTTT.

The V gene is TRBV9, the J gene TRBJ2-1; a possible D gene is TRBD2 (5 bases). This CDR3 region has 15 residues. The ends were cut back, 4 bases at V and 2 bases at J, with 13 bases in the middle. Germline V gene data show CDR1 as SGDLS and CDR2 as YYNGEE. The CDR3 sequence is CASSPPGSTYNEQFF. The CDR3 DNA sequence: TGTGCCAGCAGCCCCCCGGGGAGCACCTACAATGAGCAGTTCTTC.

This clonotype was seen ten or more times. V usage is TRBV6-6 and J usage is TRBJ2-1, with D possibly being TRBD1 (6 bases). The CDR3 sequence is 12 residues long. Germline values: CDR1 MNHNY, CDR2 SVGAGI (reference sequence). V lost 8 bases and J lost 7, with 12 bases in between. The CDR3 is CASGRTANEQFF. Written as DNA, the CDR3 is TGTGCCAGCGGACGGACAGCAAATGAGCAGTTCTTC.

The chain couples TRBV6-2 or TRBV6-3 to TRBJ1-1; the D is unclear. V lost 2 bases and J lost 2, with 15 bases in between. CDR3 length equals 16 residues. The germline gives CDR1 MNHEY, CDR2 SVGEGT. CDR3 sequence reads: CASSYPGRGGNTEAFF. CDR3 coding DNA: TGTGCCAGCAGTTACCCCGGGCGGGGAGGCAACACTGAAGCTTTCTTT.

This rearrangement joins TRBV12-3 or TRBV12-4 to TRBJ2-7; 7 nucleotides align to TRBD2. The J call could be wrong; TRBJ2-5 is a better fit for the DNA end. The CDR3 runs to 15 residues. CDR3 amino acids: CASSYLAEGPETQYF. The CDR3 region has the DNA TGTGCCAGCAGTTATCTAGCGGAAGGGCCAGAGACCCAGTACTTC.

This clonotype has only a few counts. CDR3 residues: CSVVAGDNYGYTF. The CDR3, as DNA: TGCAGCGTTGTAGCGGGCGATAACTATGGCTACACCTTC. The chain couples TRBV29-1 to TRBJ1-2; no firm D call. The CDR3 covers 13 residues. V was shortened by 4 bases and J by 1 base, with 10 bases between the two germline ends. Germline-derived CDR1 and CDR2 are SQVTM and ANQGSEA.

There are a few counts of this clonotype. The rearrangement joins TRBV5-1 to TRBJ2-5; tentative D call: TRBD2 (6 bases). The DNA end favors TRBJ2-7, so the J call may be wrong. This CDR3 has 16 residues. The V gene's germline CDR1 is SGHRS and CDR2 YFSETQ. CDR3 DNA: TGCGCCAGCAGCCCTCAGGGTGGGGACTTCCTCCACGAGCAGTACTTC. Translated, it gives CASSPQGGDFLHEQYF.

The chain is built from TRBV10-3 and TRBJ2-1; possibly TRBD1 for D (5 bases). V lost 7 bases, J lost 5 bases, and 12 bases lay in between. Germline V gene data show CDR1 as ENHRY and CDR2 as SYGVKD. The CDR3 loop spans 13 amino acids. In DNA form, the CDR3 reads TGTGCCATCAATCAGGGTTCTGACAATGAGCAGTTCTTC. Encoded protein: CAINQGSDNEQFF.

This clonotype showed up many times. V usage is TRBV20-1 and J usage is TRBJ2-7; the D gene could be TRBD1 or TRBD2 (5 bases each). V lost 4 bases to trimming and J lost 2 bases, with 18 bases between them. Germline V gives CDR1 DFQATT, CDR2 SNEGSKA (reference sequence). This CDR3 is built from 15 residues. CDR3 bases: TGCAGTGCTAAAGAATTCGGGACGAATCCCTACGAGCAGTACTTC. Encoded protein: CSAKEFGTNPYEQYF.

This clonotype showed up just a few times. The rearrangement joins TRBV27 to TRBJ2-7; D gene ambiguous. V lost 0 bases to trimming and J lost 5 bases, with 8 bases between them. CDR1 is MNHEY and CDR2 is SMNVEV in the germline V gene (reference sequence). The length of the CDR3 is 13 residues. CDR3 in DNA: TGTGCCAGCAGTTTATCCCCGTGGGACGAGCAGTACTTC. It is translated as CASSLSPWDEQYF.

The J gene is TRBJ1-2, the V gene TRBV6-5; 7 bases match TRBD1. The CDR3 length is 12 residues. V shed 8 bases, J shed 8 bases, and the junction held 8 bases outside the gene matches. The V gene's germline CDR1 is MNHEY and CDR2 SVGAGI. The CDR3 is CASVTGGGGYTF. The CDR3 DNA sequence: TGTGCCAGCGTCACCGGAGGGGGCGGCTACACCTTC.

The V gene is TRBV20-1, the J gene TRBJ1-5, with D perhaps matching TRBD1 (5 bases). The ends were cut back, 5 bases at V and 2 bases at J, with 16 bases in the middle. The CDR3 is 15 amino acids. Germline loops: CDR1 DFQATT, CDR2 SNEGSKA (reference sequence). The CDR3 loop is CSASVGTDRNQPQHF. The CDR3 DNA follows: TGCAGTGCTTCCGTAGGGACGGACCGCAATCAGCCCCAGCATTTT.

This clonotype was counted a few times. The rearrangement links TRBV5-1 to TRBJ2-7, with a tentative D call TRBD2 (6 bases). The CDR3 spans 14 residues. The germline V gene has CDR1 SGHRS and CDR2 YFSETQ. Trimming shortened V by 4 bases and J by 5 bases, and 16 bases separated the two germline ends. The DNA of the CDR3 is TGCGCCAGCAGCGAGGCGGGACGCACGGACGAGCAGTACTTC. This gives the protein CASSEAGRTDEQYF.

This rearrangement joins TRBV2 to TRBJ2-5, with 12 bases matching TRBD1. The germline CDR1 and CDR2 sequences are SNHLY and FYNNEI. V gave up 7 bases and J gave up 5 bases; unmatched junction bases: 8. The CDR3 spans 15 residues. CDR3 protein: CASTRDRGRRETQYF. CDR3 DNA: TGTGCCAGCACCAGGGACAGGGGGCGAAGGGAGACCCAGTACTTC.

The V gene is TRBV12-3 or TRBV12-4, the J gene TRBJ1-2; 9 nucleotides agree with TRBD1. The CDR3 spans 14 residues. Trimming took 3 bases from V and 7 from J; bases not matched to a gene: 6. In nucleotides, the CDR3 is TGTGCCAGCAGTTTGTCACAGGGGGCGGGTGGCTACACCTTC. Its protein product is CASSLSQGAGGYTF.

This clonotype was picked up many times. The gene calls are TRBV29-1 and TRBJ1-2; D remains unclear. This CDR3 is 13 amino acids long. CDR1 and CDR2 from the germline V gene are SQVTM and ANQGSEA. Deletions cut 0 bases from V and 1 base from J, with 6 bases between. The CDR3 DNA reads as TGCAGCGTTGAAGACCGGGGTAACTATGGCTACACCTTC. Amino acids: CSVEDRGNYGYTF.

The gene calls are TRBV12-3 or TRBV12-4 and TRBJ2-5; D assignment may be TRBD1 or TRBD2 (5 bases each). The CDR3 runs 13 residues. Trimming stripped 8 bases from V and 11 bases from J, with 21 bases between. The CDR3 region is CASAGTLTGGQYF. DNA of the CDR3: TGTGCCAGCGCCGGGACCCTAACGGGTGGGCAGTACTTC.

The chain is built from TRBV7-2 and TRBJ2-3; possibly TRBD1 or TRBD2 for D (5 bases each). Germline values: CDR1 SGHTA, CDR2 FQGNSA. The V end was cut by 1 base, the J end by 7 bases, with 18 bases between. The CDR3 runs to 16 residues. This CDR3 reads CASSLVGGGSGHTQYF. CDR3 sequence (DNA): TGTGCCAGCAGCTTAGTTGGCGGCGGATCGGGGCATACGCAGTATTTT.

The chain joins TRBV7-8 to TRBJ2-5, with 8 bases identical to TRBD1. V gave up 5 bases and J gave up 5 bases; unmatched junction bases: 7. The CDR3 is made up of 14 amino acids. Germline V gives CDR1 SGHVS, CDR2 FQNEAQ. The CDR3, as DNA: TGTGCCAGCAGCCGCTTAACAGGGGGGGAGACCCAGTACTTC. The encoded protein is CASSRLTGGETQYF.

This clonotype has a handful of counts. The chain recombines TRBV29-1 with TRBJ1-1; TRBD1 matches at 10 bases. Losses at the gene ends were 7 bases for V and 6 bases for J; bases not matched to a gene: 8. Germline V gene sequence: CDR1 SQVTM, CDR2 ANQGSEA. This CDR3 is 13 amino acids long. In DNA form, the CDR3 reads TGCAGCGCCGGGACAGGGGTGTTGGCTGAAGCTTTCTTT. This codes for CSAGTGVLAEAFF.

This chain uses TRBV27 with TRBJ1-2; D uncertain. The CDR3 covers 15 residues. V was pared by 7 bases and J by 2 bases, with 17 bases between. Germline assignment: CDR1 MNHEY and CDR2 SMNVEV (reference sequence). The CDR3 DNA is TGTGCCAGCACGGGCCTAAGTGGAGGGAACTATGGCTACACCTTC. This encodes CASTGLSGGNYGYTF.